The 9 T cell receptor beta chains in this list originate from one sample, sequenced in a study of T cells in Graves' hyperthyroidism and ophthalmopathy. There were TCR beta CDR3 regions amplified from RNA transcripts. HTBI primers were used for first-round RT-PCR of the TCR CDR3. MiXCR was run by TCRdb on the multiplex PCR reads, yielding one entry per CDR3 protein. Here the sample spans 650,000 to 800,000 distinct CDR3 sequences, about 45% being singletons. The sequencing sample was made of peripheral blood or thyroid tissue (not recorded which). Receptor source: an adult man with Graves' disease, either hyperthyroidism or ophthalmopathy (not recorded which).

The CDR3 DNA reads as TGTGCCACCAGCACAGAAGGCAACACTGAAGCTTTCTTT. Residues: CATSTEGNTEAFF. V and J are TRBV15 and TRBJ1-1; D unclear. Trimming removed 4 bases from V and 2 bases from J, with 8 bases in between. CDR3 length: 13 residues. Germline-derived CDR1 and CDR2 are LNHNV and YYDKDF (reference sequence).

The genes are TRBV6-5 and TRBJ2-5, with no clear D. The CDR3 is 13 residues long. Looked up from germline, CDR1 is MNHEY and CDR2 is SVGAGI. Trimming pared 1 base from V and 5 bases from J, leaving 8 bases between. The CDR3 here is CASSYFVGETQYF. The DNA of the CDR3 is TGTGCCAGCAGTTACTTCGTCGGGGAGACCCAGTACTTC.

This clonotype has a handful of counts. The genes are TRBV11-3 and TRBJ1-1, with 10 bases matching TRBD1. CDR3 size: 12 residues. Per the germline V gene, CDR1 is SGHNT and CDR2 is YENEEA. V shed 8 bases and J 7 bases; nucleotides not matched to a gene: 4. CDR3 protein: CASRGQGNEAFF. For the CDR3, the DNA is TGTGCCAGCCGGGGACAGGGGAATGAAGCTTTCTTT.

Ten or more counts support this clonotype. The chain is built from TRBV19 and TRBJ1-2, with D possibly being TRBD1 (6 bases). Germline CDR1 reads LNHDA; CDR2 reads SQIVND (reference sequence). CDR3 length: 13 amino acids. The V end was cut by 4 bases, the J end by 4 bases, with 10 bases between. Here the CDR3 reads CASSSQGTYGYTF. CDR3 nucleotides: TGTGCCAGTAGTAGCCAGGGGACCTATGGCTACACCTTC.

The CDR3 spells CASSPGGEQFF. For the CDR3, the DNA is TGTGCCAGCAGCCCGGGGGGGGAGCAGTTCTTC. The rearrangement joins TRBV7-2 to TRBJ2-7; 8 bases agree with TRBD2. The J call may be incorrect, as the DNA end agrees better with TRBJ2-1. Germline V gene lookup returns CDR1 SGHTA and CDR2 FQGNSA. This CDR3 has 11 amino acids.

This chain uses TRBV13 with TRBJ1-2, with D unclear. V lost 5 bases to trimming and J lost 3 bases, with 10 bases between them. The CDR3 runs to 13 residues. Per germline, CDR1 PRHDT and CDR2 FYEKMQ (reference sequence). CDR3 coding DNA: TGTGCCAGCAGCCCGTGGACTTACTATGGCTACACCTTC. Residues: CASSPWTYYGYTF. Drawing the rest from reference TRBV13 and TRBJ1-2, the complete variable domain is AAGVIQSPRHLIKEKRETATLKCYPIPRHDTVYWYQQGPGQDPQFLISFYEKMQSDKGSIPDRFSAQQFSDYHSELNMSSLELGDSALYFCASSPWTYYGYTFGSGTRLTVV.

This chain's CDR3 is CASSLSGQGHYEQYF. In DNA form, the CDR3 reads TGTGCCAGCAGTTTGTCGGGCCAGGGGCACTACGAGCAGTACTTC. The rearrangement uses TRBV7-2 and TRBJ2-7; tentative D call: TRBD1 (6 bases). Germline CDR1 SGHTA, CDR2 FQGNSA. Trimming left V 6 bases short and J 3 bases short, with 18 bases between. The CDR3 totals 15 residues. The full variable domain, its missing parts supplied by reference TRBV7-2 and TRBJ2-7, is GAGVSQSPSNKVTEKGKDVELRCDPISGHTALYWYRQSLGQGLEFLIYFQGNSAPDKSGLPSDRFSAERTGGSVSTLTIQRTQQEDSAVYLCASSLSGQGHYEQYFGPGTRLTVT.

CDR3 residues: CSVFIAGVSYEQYF. DNA of the CDR3: TGCAGCGTTTTCATAGCGGGCGTGTCCTACGAGCAGTACTTC. The rearrangement uses TRBV29-1 and TRBJ2-7; 7 positions agree with TRBD2. V lost 5 bases and J lost 1; bases outside the gene matches: 8. The CDR3 contains 14 residues. The germline CDR1 and CDR2 sequences are SQVTM and ANQGSEA.

The sample holds many counts of this clonotype. The V call is TRBV25-1, the J call TRBJ2-3, with a tentative D call TRBD1 (5 bases). Germline V gene sequence: CDR1 MGHDK, CDR2 SYGVNS. This CDR3 contains 16 residues. Trimming pared 6 bases from V and 2 bases from J, leaving 18 bases between. CDR3 bases: TGTGCCAGCAGCCCACGAGGCAGGGCGGCCACAGATACGCAGTATTTT. This translates into CASSPRGRAATDTQYF.